Listed below are T cell receptor beta chains from one sample, sequenced in a study of T cell responses to AZD1222 COVID-19 vaccine. The data were produced by immunoSEQ multiplex PCR, yet TCRdb's version contains in-frame clones alone and is incomplete. The sample includes about 160,000 clones, roughly 86% of them seen just once. The source material was peripheral blood, sampled on day 0 of AZD1222 vaccination. All receptors come from an adult in good health. The CDR3 runs from the conserved cysteine through the conserved F or W. Each record gives: CDR3 protein, CDR3 DNA, J gene, V gene, clone size, D gene. The D gene is left open where the match is weak. Expanded clones are given a class, and other clones once, few, many or no size at all.

CDR3 protein: CASSQNPQPTYGYTF
CDR3 DNA: TGTGCCAGCAGCCAAAACCCACAGCCCACGTATGGCTACACCTTC
J gene: TRBJ1-2
V gene: TRBV3-1/TRBV3-2
clone size: .
D gene: .

CDR3 protein: CSVDHYGQGLPEAFF
CDR3 DNA: TGCAGCGTTGACCACTACGGACAGGGACTGCCTGAAGCTTTCTTT
J gene: TRBJ1-1
V gene: TRBV29-1
clone size: .
D gene: TRBD1

CDR3 protein: CAWSFGGTDTQYF
CDR3 DNA: TGTGCCTGGAGTTTTGGGGGCACAGATACGCAGTATTTT
J gene: TRBJ2-3
V gene: TRBV30
clone size: once
D gene: .

CDR3 protein: CASSQEAGPPVIKPQHF
CDR3 DNA: TGTGCCAGCAGCCAAGAAGCCGGGCCTCCCGTCATTAAGCCCCAGCATTTT
J gene: TRBJ1-5
V gene: TRBV3-1/TRBV3-2
clone size: .
D gene: .

CDR3 protein: CASRWGRSQPQHF
CDR3 DNA: TGTGCCAGCAGGTGGGGGAGAAGTCAGCCCCAGCATTTT
J gene: TRBJ1-5
V gene: TRBV28
clone size: .
D gene: .

CDR3 protein: CASSGAGASNNSPLHF
CDR3 DNA: TGTGCCAGCAGTGGCGCCGGGGCCAGTAATAATTCACCCCTCCACTTT
J gene: TRBJ1-6
V gene: TRBV28
clone size: .
D gene: .

CDR3 protein: CASSPQSLMNTEAFF
CDR3 DNA: TGTGCCAGCTCACCACAGTCACTCATGAACACTGAAGCTTTCTTT
J gene: TRBJ1-1
V gene: TRBV18
clone size: .
D gene: .

CDR3 protein: CASSIDLGQGELNTEAFF
CDR3 DNA: TGTGCCAGTAGTATAGATCTCGGACAGGGGGAACTGAACACTGAAGCTTTCTTT
J gene: TRBJ1-1
V gene: TRBV19
clone size: .
D gene: TRBD1

CDR3 protein: CASSSSGTVDEKLFF
CDR3 DNA: TGTGCCAGCAGCAGTTCCGGGACGGTGGATGAAAAACTGTTTTTT
J gene: TRBJ1-4
V gene: TRBV7-9
clone size: .
D gene: .

CDR3 protein: CASSAGTGNSPLHF
CDR3 DNA: TGTGCCAGCAGTGCGGGGACGGGTAATTCACCCCTCCACTTT
J gene: TRBJ1-6
V gene: TRBV2
clone size: few
D gene: .

CDR3 protein: CASTTGQHGYTF
CDR3 DNA: TGTGCCAGCACGACAGGACAACATGGCTACACCTTC
J gene: TRBJ1-2
V gene: TRBV28
clone size: .
D gene: .

CDR3 protein: CASSRRIDPETEAFF
CDR3 DNA: TGTGCCAGCAGCCGCAGGATCGACCCGGAGACTGAAGCTTTCTTT
J gene: TRBJ1-1
V gene: TRBV5-4
clone size: .
D gene: .

CDR3 protein: CAWSPRGDGYTF
CDR3 DNA: TGTGCCTGGAGTCCTAGGGGGGATGGCTACACCTTC
J gene: TRBJ1-2
V gene: TRBV30
clone size: .
D gene: .

CDR3 protein: CASSEGTGASGELFF
CDR3 DNA: TGTGCCAGCAGTGAAGGGACAGGGGCCTCCGGGGAGCTGTTTTTT
J gene: TRBJ2-2
V gene: TRBV6-4
clone size: .
D gene: TRBD1

CDR3 protein: CASSPDRRGTEAFF
CDR3 DNA: TGCGCCAGCAGCCCGGACAGGAGGGGCACTGAAGCTTTCTTT
J gene: TRBJ1-1
V gene: TRBV5-1
clone size: .
D gene: TRBD1

CDR3 protein: CASSLEWAATYEQYF
CDR3 DNA: TGTGCCAGCAGCTTAGAATGGGCGGCTACCTACGAGCAGTACTTC
J gene: TRBJ2-7
V gene: TRBV7-2
clone size: .
D gene: .

CDR3 protein: CASREPGGSNEKLFF
CDR3 DNA: TGTGCCAGCAGGGAACCAGGAGGGTCTAATGAAAAACTGTTTTTT
J gene: TRBJ1-4
V gene: TRBV2
clone size: .
D gene: .

CDR3 protein: CASSLALGMGASGTYEQYF
CDR3 DNA: TGCGCCAGCAGCTTGGCCCTAGGTATGGGCGCTAGCGGTACCTACGAGCAGTACTTC
J gene: TRBJ2-7
V gene: TRBV5-1
clone size: .
D gene: TRBD2

CDR3 protein: CAISVGGHRLPNTEAFF
CDR3 DNA: TGTGCCATCAGTGTGGGGGGGCACCGTTTACCAAACACTGAAGCTTTCTTT
J gene: TRBJ1-1
V gene: TRBV10-3
clone size: .
D gene: .

CDR3 protein: CASSFEGMNTEAFF
CDR3 DNA: TGTGCCAGCAGCTTCGAGGGTATGAACACTGAAGCTTTCTTT
J gene: TRBJ1-1
V gene: TRBV5-6
clone size: once
D gene: .

CDR3 protein: CASSRTGDGTQYF
CDR3 DNA: TGTGCCAGCTCACGGACAGGGGACGGGACCCAGTACTTC
J gene: TRBJ2-5
V gene: TRBV18
clone size: .
D gene: TRBD1

CDR3 protein: CASSVGVSGNNEQFF
CDR3 DNA: TGTGCCAGCAGCGTAGGCGTTAGCGGGAACAATGAGCAGTTCTTC
J gene: TRBJ2-1
V gene: TRBV9
clone size: .
D gene: TRBD2

CDR3 protein: CASSSRPGQDYEQYF
CDR3 DNA: TGTGCCAGCAGCTCCCGACCCGGACAGGACTACGAGCAGTACTTC
J gene: TRBJ2-7
V gene: TRBV7-9
clone size: .
D gene: TRBD1

CDR3 protein: CASSQTTGNSNQPQHF
CDR3 DNA: TGTGCCAGCAGCCAGACGACCGGGAATAGCAATCAGCCCCAGCATTTT
J gene: TRBJ1-5
V gene: TRBV5-4
clone size: .
D gene: .

CDR3 protein: CASSSGQERWPQHF
CDR3 DNA: TGTGCCAGCAGCTCTGGACAGGAGAGGTGGCCCCAGCATTTT
J gene: TRBJ1-5
V gene: TRBV7-8
clone size: .
D gene: TRBD1

CDR3 protein: CASSFSTGRNGYTF
CDR3 DNA: TGTGCCAGCAGTTTTTCAACAGGGAGAAATGGCTACACCTTC
J gene: TRBJ1-2
V gene: TRBV27
clone size: .
D gene: .

CDR3 protein: CASSPWGQTNEKLFF
CDR3 DNA: TGCGCCAGCAGCCCCTGGGGACAGACTAATGAAAAACTGTTTTTT
J gene: TRBJ1-4
V gene: TRBV5-1
clone size: .
D gene: TRBD1

CDR3 protein: CASSQGSANSPLHF
CDR3 DNA: TGTGCCAGCAGCCAAGGGTCGGCTAATTCACCCCTCCACTTT
J gene: TRBJ1-6
V gene: TRBV3-1/TRBV3-2
clone size: .
D gene: .

CDR3 protein: CASSSLSGGGNTIYF
CDR3 DNA: TGTGCCAGCAGCTCCCTATCCGGGGGGGGAAACACCATATATTTT
J gene: TRBJ1-3
V gene: TRBV7-3
clone size: once
D gene: .

CDR3 protein: CASSLTPYNEQFF
CDR3 DNA: TGTGCCAGCAGCCTGACACCGTACAATGAGCAGTTCTTC
J gene: TRBJ2-1
V gene: TRBV6-4
clone size: .
D gene: .

CDR3 protein: CASSHPGQGSGELFF
CDR3 DNA: TGTGCCAGCAGTCATCCGGGACAGGGATCCGGGGAGCTGTTTTTT
J gene: TRBJ2-2
V gene: TRBV6-5
clone size: .
D gene: TRBD1

CDR3 protein: CASSYSGRRNQPQHF
CDR3 DNA: TGTGCCAGCAGTTACTCCGGAAGGAGGAATCAGCCCCAGCATTTT
J gene: TRBJ1-5
V gene: TRBV6-2/TRBV6-3
clone size: .
D gene: .